The 28 T cell receptor beta chains listed next were all sequenced from one sample in a study of T cells in tuberculosis. The time point denotes: new active TB diagnosis, blood taken before or within 7 days of starting treatment. Clones were read by immunoSEQ multiplex PCR, and TCRdb kept only the in-frame ones, dropping some. The sample comprises 30,000 or so clones, 86% of which are singletons, and around 5.2% rests with the top ten. The material was PBMCs, obtained at tuberculosis diagnosis. The source is an adult with tuberculosis.

This chain uses TRBV19 with TRBJ2-3; 12 bases map to TRBD2. The J segment lost 2 bases and the V segment lost 4 bases, leaving 4 bases of the junction unmatched. From germline, CDR1 is LNHDA and CDR2 SQIVND (reference sequence). CDR3 length: 16 residues. CDR3 nucleotides: TGTGCCAGTAGTAGCGGACTAGCGGGGAACACAGATACGCAGTATTTT. This sequence encodes CASSSGLAGNTDTQYF.

The chain is built from TRBV6-1 and TRBJ1-1; TRBD1 is a possible D gene (6 bases). The CDR3 spans 14 residues. Germline lookup yields CDR1 MNHNS and CDR2 SASEGT. V was trimmed by 10 bases and J by 3 bases, leaving 18 bases between them. In DNA, the CDR3 is TGTGCCACCGCGAGAGGACAGTCCGACACTGAAGCTTTCTTT. Its translation is CATARGQSDTEAFF.

Details on this clone: Other DNA sequences of this sample code for an identical CDR3. The chain joins TRBV10-3 to TRBJ2-1; TRBD1 aligns across 8 bases. V shed 9 bases, J shed 6 bases, and the junction held 16 bases outside the gene matches. This CDR3 region has 16 residues. Germline V CDR1 and CDR2: ENHRY, SYGVKD. The CDR3 reads CAISATGAQGRNEQFF. DNA for the CDR3: TGTGCCATTAGCGCGACAGGGGCGCAGGGGCGCAATGAGCAGTTCTTC.

V usage is TRBV4-1 and J usage is TRBJ2-5, with a possible D match to TRBD1 (6 bases). With 2 bases removed from V and 5 bases from J, the gap between germline ends came to 18 bases. The CDR3 length is 16 residues. CDR1 MGHRA and CDR2 YSYEKL come from the germline V gene. The CDR3 bases are TGCGCCAGCAGCCAATTCGGCAGGGGCCAAGGGGAGACCCAGTACTTC. Its translation: CASSQFGRGQGETQYF.

This chain connects TRBV28 to TRBJ2-7; 7 bases map to TRBD1. The V gene's germline CDR1 is MDHEN and CDR2 SYDVKM. The ends lost 6 bases at V and 4 bases at J; junction bases unmatched: 9. This CDR3 contains 14 residues. The CDR3 loop reads CASSRRQGVYEQYF. DNA of the CDR3: TGTGCCAGCAGCCGCAGACAGGGCGTATACGAGCAGTACTTC. Complete variable domain (other parts from reference TRBV28 and TRBJ2-7): DVKVTQSSRYLVKRTGEKVFLECVQDMDHENMFWYRQDPGLGLRLIYFSYDVKMKEKGDIPEGYSVSREKKERFSLILESASTNQTSMYLCASSRRQGVYEQYFGPGTRLTVT.

V usage is TRBV15 and J usage is TRBJ2-7; 8 bases match TRBD1. Germline values: CDR1 LNHNV, CDR2 YYDKDF (reference sequence). Trimming at V came to 3 bases and at J to 1 base, leaving 5 bases not matched to a gene. CDR3 length: 15 amino acids. CDR3 in amino acids: CATSSGRGPSYEQYF. The CDR3 bases are TGTGCCACCAGCAGTGGCAGGGGGCCTTCCTACGAGCAGTACTTC.

The chain carries TRBV15 and TRBJ2-1, with TRBD2 identical over 13 bases. CDR1 is LNHNV and CDR2 is YYDKDF in the germline V gene (reference sequence). The trim removed 6 bases at V and 5 bases at J, leaving 1 base unmatched. The CDR3 is made up of 14 amino acids. CDR3 in DNA: TGTGCCACCAGGGGGACTAGCGGGGACAATGAGCAGTTCTTC. Translated, it gives CATRGTSGDNEQFF.

The V call is TRBV5-1, the J call TRBJ2-3, with 14 bases identical to TRBD2. This CDR3 has 17 amino acids. Germline V gene lookup returns CDR1 SGHRS and CDR2 YFSETQ. V shed 0 bases, J shed 6 bases, and the junction held 6 bases outside the gene matches. DNA of the CDR3: TGCGCCAGCAGCTTGGCGGGACTAGCGGGAGTCAGGGATACGCAGTATTTT. As protein: CASSLAGLAGVRDTQYF. The whole variable domain, remainder taken from reference TRBV5-1 and TRBJ2-3, is KAGVTQTPRYLIKTRGQQVTLSCSPISGHRSVSWYQQTPGQGLQFLFEYFSETQRNKGNFPGRFSGRQFSNSRSEMNVSTLELGDSALYLCASSLAGLAGVRDTQYFGPGTRLTVL.

The gene calls are TRBV7-6 and TRBJ2-7, with 9 bases that match TRBD1. Per the germline V gene, CDR1 is SGHVS and CDR2 is FNYEAQ. V trimming: 2 bases; J trimming: 4 bases; junction bases outside the gene matches: 9. This CDR3 has 16 amino acids. CDR3 DNA sequence: TGTGCCAGCAGCTTAATGACCGGGACAGGGATATACGAGCAGTACTTC. Protein: CASSLMTGTGIYEQYF.

V usage is TRBV5-4 and J usage is TRBJ1-1; 7 bases are a match to TRBD1. CDR3 length: 14 amino acids. V lost 1 base and J lost 6; bases outside the gene matches: 6. CDR1 and CDR2 from the germline V gene are SGHNT and YYREEE (reference sequence). The CDR3 loop reads CASSLTGVSAEAFF. CDR3 sequence (DNA): TGTGCCAGCAGCTTGACAGGGGTAAGCGCTGAAGCTTTCTTT.

This clone was seen more than once but under ten times. This chain joins TRBV5-3 and TRBJ1-1, with 12 bases aligning to TRBD1. TRBV5-3 is an ORF for which the function is uncertain. V trimming: 2 bases; J trimming: 7 bases; junction bases outside the gene matches: 15. CDR3 size: 18 residues. The CDR3 region has the DNA TGTGCCAGAAGCTTCACGGGACAGGGGGCGATGAGAATCAATGAAGCTTTCTTT. Residues: CARSFTGQGAMRINEAFF.

By frequency in the sample, this clone is medium-sized. The chain combines TRBV13 with TRBJ2-7, with D possibly TRBD1 on 6 matching bases. Trimming took off 6 bases at V and 1 base at J, with 13 bases between the two ends. The germline V gene has CDR1 PRHDT and CDR2 FYEKMQ (reference sequence). This CDR3 comprises 14 residues. CDR3 sequence reads: CASRRQGPSYEQYF. The CDR3 nucleotides are TGTGCCAGCAGGAGGCAGGGGCCGTCCTACGAGCAGTACTTC.

The chain uses TRBV18 and TRBJ1-2; D not resolved. Germline lookup yields CDR1 KGHSH and CDR2 LQKENI. The CDR3 extends over 15 amino acids. The V gene lost 0 bases and the J gene lost 2 bases, with 10 bases spanning the gap. CDR3 amino acids: CASSPPYAQNYGYTF. Here the CDR3 DNA reads TGTGCCAGCTCACCACCCTACGCTCAAAACTATGGCTACACCTTC. Variable domain in full (rest from reference TRBV18 and TRBJ1-2): NAGVMQNPRHLVRRRGQEARLRCSPMKGHSHVYWYRQLPEEGLKFMVYLQKENIIDESGMPKERFSAEFPKEGPSILRIQQVVRGDSAAYFCASSPPYAQNYGYTFGSGTRLTVV.

The V call is TRBV12-5, the J call TRBJ2-7; D gene uncertain. V was shortened by 2 bases and J by 2 bases, with 7 bases between the two germline ends. Germline V gene sequence: CDR1 LGHNT, CDR2 FRNRAP. The CDR3 loop spans 13 amino acids. In DNA, the CDR3 is TGTGCTAGTGGTTTGCCAGGAACCTACGAGCAGTACTTC. This encodes CASGLPGTYEQYF. Based on the CDR3 plus reference TRBV12-5 and TRBJ2-7, the full variable domain is DARVTQTPRHKVTEMGQEVTMRCQPILGHNTVFWYRQTMMQGLELLAYFRNRAPLDDSGMPKDRFSAEMPDATLATLKIQPSEPRDSAVYFCASGLPGTYEQYFGPGTRLTVT.

The rearrangement uses TRBV2 and TRBJ2-3, with D possibly being TRBD2 (5 bases). Germline CDR1 reads SNHLY; CDR2 reads FYNNEI. Trimming cost V 6 bases and J 2 bases, with 12 bases left between them. This CDR3 comprises 14 residues. The CDR3 sequence: CASRPRENTDTQYF. CDR3 in DNA: TGTGCCAGCAGACCGAGGGAAAACACAGATACGCAGTATTTT.

This chain joins TRBV6-6 and TRBJ1-3, with 12 bases aligning to TRBD1. The length of the CDR3 is 16 residues. Germline V gives CDR1 MNHNY, CDR2 SVGAGI (reference sequence). Losses at the gene ends were 5 bases for V and 2 bases for J; bases not matched to a gene: 4. CDR3 sequence (DNA): TGTGCCAGCAGTAACCGGGACAGGGGGCCTGGAAACACCATATATTTT. This translates into CASSNRDRGPGNTIYF.

The DNA of the CDR3 is TGTGCCAGCAGGCCCCCACAGGGAATTATAAGCGTTGCAAACACCGGGGAGCTGTTTTTT. It is translated as CASRPPQGIISVANTGELFF. The chain uses TRBV28 and TRBJ2-2; possible D gene TRBD1, 6 bases. The length of the CDR3 is 20 residues. V shed 6 bases and J shed 2 bases, with 28 bases lying between them. Germline values: CDR1 MDHEN, CDR2 SYDVKM.

A few counts support this clone. The chain has TRBV6-5 and TRBJ2-7; D is perhaps TRBD1 (5 bases). This CDR3 has 14 amino acids. V was pared by 9 bases and J by 4 bases, with 19 bases between. Germline V gene data show CDR1 as MNHEY and CDR2 as SVGAGI. For the CDR3, the DNA is TGTGCCAGTTCTGACTTGGGGCGGAATTACGAGCAGTACTTC. It is translated as CASSDLGRNYEQYF.

J is TRBJ2-7 and V is TRBV7-8; D is uncertain. The CDR3 length is 14 residues. Germline values: CDR1 SGHVS, CDR2 FQNEAQ. Between the trimmed V and J ends, which lost 0 bases and 0 bases, there was a span of 6 bases. The CDR3 here is CASSLAGSSYEQYF. CDR3 nucleotide sequence: TGTGCCAGCAGCTTAGCCGGTAGCTCCTACGAGCAGTACTTC.

The V gene is TRBV9, the J gene TRBJ1-2, with 12 bases matching TRBD1. V trimming: 4 bases; J trimming: 1 base; junction bases outside the gene matches: 8. The CDR3 runs to 17 residues. The germline gives CDR1 SGDLS, CDR2 YYNGEE. The CDR3 region is CASSPTGTGGDNYGYTF. In nucleotides, the CDR3 is TGTGCCAGCAGCCCTACCGGGACAGGGGGCGATAACTATGGCTACACCTTC.

V is TRBV29-1 and J is TRBJ1-3, with 11 positions matching TRBD1. The CDR3 loop spans 16 amino acids. Germline V gives CDR1 SQVTM, CDR2 ANQGSEA. V shed 1 base, J shed 1 base, and the junction held 3 bases outside the gene matches. In nucleotides, the CDR3 is TGCAGCGTTGAAGCCGGGACAGGGGGTTCTGGAAACACCATATATTTT. Amino acids: CSVEAGTGGSGNTIYF.

V gene TRBV25-1 combines with J gene TRBJ1-6; D not resolved. V lost 3 bases to trimming and J lost 3 bases, with 9 bases between them. The CDR3 length is 15 residues. The germline CDR1 and CDR2 sequences are MGHDK and SYGVNS. The CDR3 loop is CASSETTLYNSPLHF. The CDR3 DNA is TGTGCCAGCAGTGAGACGACTCTCTATAATTCACCCCTCCACTTT.

The V gene is TRBV28, the J gene TRBJ2-7, with 14 nucleotides matching TRBD2. With 3 bases clipped from V and 6 bases from J, the junction kept 4 bases outside the gene matches. This CDR3 contains 15 residues. Germline-derived CDR1 and CDR2 are MDHEN and SYDVKM. The CDR3 sequence: CASSFPGLAGGEQYF. CDR3 DNA: TGTGCCAGCAGTTTTCCCGGACTAGCGGGAGGCGAGCAGTACTTC.

The chain has TRBV15 and TRBJ2-1, with 9 bases that match TRBD2. The germline V gene has CDR1 LNHNV and CDR2 YYDKDF (reference sequence). The CDR3 spans 15 residues. V trimming: 3 bases; J trimming: 6 bases; junction bases outside the gene matches: 6. The CDR3 sequence: CATSRGGTSRNEQFF. The DNA of the CDR3 is TGTGCCACCAGCAGGGGTGGGACTAGCCGCAATGAGCAGTTCTTC.

The genes are TRBV2 and TRBJ2-3, with 12 positions matching TRBD2. V shed 7 bases, J shed 3 bases, and the junction held 5 bases outside the gene matches. In germline, CDR1 is SNHLY, CDR2 FYNNEI. The CDR3 totals 15 residues. The CDR3 bases are TGTGCCAGCAAACGACTAGCGGGAGAGACAGATACGCAGTATTTT. Translated, it gives CASKRLAGETDTQYF.

This clone appeared once. The chain combines TRBV18 with TRBJ2-3, with TRBD2 matching 13 bases. Germline CDR1 and CDR2: KGHSH and LQKENI. The CDR3 loop spans 16 amino acids. V shed 6 bases, J shed 6 bases, and the junction held 9 bases outside the gene matches. CDR3 bases: TGTGCCAGCTCTCCCCGGACTAGCGGGAGTGGGGATACGCAGTATTTT. Encoded protein: CASSPRTSGSGDTQYF.

CDR3 DNA sequence: TGTGCCAGCAGCGTAGGGGGAGGGCTTGACACTGAAGCTTTCTTT. Its translation is CASSVGGGLDTEAFF. The gene calls are TRBV9 and TRBJ1-1; D is unclear. The CDR3 totals 15 residues. Germline loops: CDR1 SGDLS, CDR2 YYNGEE. V dropped 0 bases and J dropped 3 bases, with 12 bases sitting between them.

The chain couples TRBV7-2 to TRBJ1-4; the match to TRBD1 covers 8 bases. Germline trimming cut 2 bases from V and 2 bases from J; bases unmatched to any gene: 1. The CDR3 spans 15 residues. Germline CDR1 and CDR2: SGHTA and FQGNSA. This CDR3 reads CASSLRTGTNEKLFF. CDR3 coding DNA: TGTGCCAGCAGCTTAAGGACAGGGACTAATGAAAAACTGTTTTTT.